This T cell receptor (beta chain) was profiled in a study of T cells in Graves' hyperthyroidism and ophthalmopathy. Germline CDR1 reads KGHSH; CDR2 reads LQKENI. Trimming pared 5 bases from V and 5 bases from J, leaving 12 bases between. The CDR3 consists of 13 residues. Ten or more counts support this clonotype. It was RNA transcripts that yielded the amplified TCR beta CDR3 regions. A first-round RT-PCR of the TCR CDR3 used the HTBI primer set. TCRdb reanalysed the multiplex PCR reads using MiXCR and keeps one entry per CDR3 protein. The data contain approximately 720,000 distinct CDR3 sequences, under 20% of them singletons.

Sequencing used blood. The source is a woman between 45 and 60 years old with Graves' hyperthyroidism that later progressed to Graves' ophthalmopathy. The genes are TRBV18 and TRBJ1-1; D is uncertain. The CDR3 region is CASSSPAGTEAFF. Here the CDR3 DNA reads TGTGCCAGCTCATCCCCAGCAGGAACTGAAGCTTTCTTT.